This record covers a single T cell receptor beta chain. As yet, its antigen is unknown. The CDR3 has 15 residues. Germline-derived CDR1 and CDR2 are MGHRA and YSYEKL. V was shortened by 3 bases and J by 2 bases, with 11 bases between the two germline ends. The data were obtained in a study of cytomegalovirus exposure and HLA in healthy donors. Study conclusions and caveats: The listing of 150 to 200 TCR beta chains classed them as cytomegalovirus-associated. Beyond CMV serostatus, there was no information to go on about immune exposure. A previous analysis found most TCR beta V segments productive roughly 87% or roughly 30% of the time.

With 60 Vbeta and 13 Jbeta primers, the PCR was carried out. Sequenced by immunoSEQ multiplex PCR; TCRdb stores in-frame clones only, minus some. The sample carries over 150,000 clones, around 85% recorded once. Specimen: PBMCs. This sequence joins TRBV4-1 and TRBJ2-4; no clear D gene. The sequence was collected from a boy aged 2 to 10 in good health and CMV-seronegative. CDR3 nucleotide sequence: TGCGCCAGCAGCCAGCTTCCGGGTTCCAAAAACATTCAGTACTTC. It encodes CASSQLPGSKNIQYF.